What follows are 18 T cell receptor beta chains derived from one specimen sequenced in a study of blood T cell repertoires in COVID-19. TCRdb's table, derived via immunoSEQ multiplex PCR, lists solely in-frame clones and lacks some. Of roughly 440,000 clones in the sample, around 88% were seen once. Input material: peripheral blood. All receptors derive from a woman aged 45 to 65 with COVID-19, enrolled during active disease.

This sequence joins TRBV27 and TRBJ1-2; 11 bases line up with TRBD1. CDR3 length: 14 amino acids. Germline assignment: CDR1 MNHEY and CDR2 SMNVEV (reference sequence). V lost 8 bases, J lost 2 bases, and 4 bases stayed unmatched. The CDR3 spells CASARDRGNYGYTF. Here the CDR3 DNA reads TGTGCCAGCGCCAGGGACAGGGGGAACTATGGCTACACCTTC.

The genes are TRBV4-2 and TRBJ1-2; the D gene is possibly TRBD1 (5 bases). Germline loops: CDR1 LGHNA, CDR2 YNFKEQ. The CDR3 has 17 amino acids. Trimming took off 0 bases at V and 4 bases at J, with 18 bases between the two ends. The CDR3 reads CASSQDGAYGRTYGYTF. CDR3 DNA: TGTGCCAGCAGCCAAGATGGGGCATACGGACGGACCTATGGCTACACCTTC.

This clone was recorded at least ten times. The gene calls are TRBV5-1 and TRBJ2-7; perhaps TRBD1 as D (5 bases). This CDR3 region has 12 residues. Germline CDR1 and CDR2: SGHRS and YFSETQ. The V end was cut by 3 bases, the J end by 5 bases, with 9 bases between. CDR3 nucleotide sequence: TGCGCCAGCAGCTCAGAGGACAACGAGCAGTACTTC. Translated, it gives CASSSEDNEQYF.

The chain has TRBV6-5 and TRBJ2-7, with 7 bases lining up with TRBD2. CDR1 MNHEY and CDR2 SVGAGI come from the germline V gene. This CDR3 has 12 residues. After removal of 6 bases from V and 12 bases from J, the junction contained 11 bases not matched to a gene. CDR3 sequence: CASSSDTGEGYF. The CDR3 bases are TGTGCCAGCAGCTCTGACACTGGGGAGGGGTACTTC.

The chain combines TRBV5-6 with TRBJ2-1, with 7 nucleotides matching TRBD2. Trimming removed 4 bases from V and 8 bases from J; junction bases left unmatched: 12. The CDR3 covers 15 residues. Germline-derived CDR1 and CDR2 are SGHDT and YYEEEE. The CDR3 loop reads CASSPAGVSGDEQFF. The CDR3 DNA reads TGTGCCAGCAGCCCGGCGGGGGTTTCAGGCGATGAGCAGTTCTTC.

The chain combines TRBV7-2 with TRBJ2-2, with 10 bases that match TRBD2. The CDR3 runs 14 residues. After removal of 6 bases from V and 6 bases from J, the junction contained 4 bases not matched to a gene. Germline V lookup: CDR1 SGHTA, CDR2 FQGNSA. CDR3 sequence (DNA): TGTGCCAGCAGACTCGGGACTAGCGCCGGGGAGCTGTTTTTT. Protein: CASRLGTSAGELFF. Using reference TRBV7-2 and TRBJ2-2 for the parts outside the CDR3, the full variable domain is GAGVSQSPSNKVTEKGKDVELRCDPISGHTALYWYRQSLGQGLEFLIYFQGNSAPDKSGLPSDRFSAERTGGSVSTLTIQRTQQEDSAVYLCASRLGTSAGELFFGEGSRLTVL.

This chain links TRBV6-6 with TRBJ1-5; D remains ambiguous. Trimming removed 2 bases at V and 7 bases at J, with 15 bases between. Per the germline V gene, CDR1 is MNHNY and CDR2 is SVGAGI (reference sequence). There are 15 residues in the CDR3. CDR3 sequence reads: CASSYGGQERQPQHF. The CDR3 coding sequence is TGTGCCAGCAGTTACGGAGGGCAGGAAAGGCAGCCCCAGCATTTT.

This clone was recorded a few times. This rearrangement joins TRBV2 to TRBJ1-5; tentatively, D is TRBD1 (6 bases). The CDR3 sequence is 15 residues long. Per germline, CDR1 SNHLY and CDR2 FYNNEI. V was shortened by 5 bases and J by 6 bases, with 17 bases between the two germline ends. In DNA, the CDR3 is TGTGCCAGCAGTCTCGCGCGGGGGGCAGGTCAGCCCCAGCATTTT. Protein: CASSLARGAGQPQHF.

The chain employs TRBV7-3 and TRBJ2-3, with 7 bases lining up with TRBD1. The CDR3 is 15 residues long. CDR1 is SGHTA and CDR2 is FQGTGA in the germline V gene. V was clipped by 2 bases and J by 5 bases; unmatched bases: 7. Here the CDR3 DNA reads TGTGCCAGCAGCTTACAACCTACAGGGGAAGATACGCAGTATTTT. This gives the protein CASSLQPTGEDTQYF.

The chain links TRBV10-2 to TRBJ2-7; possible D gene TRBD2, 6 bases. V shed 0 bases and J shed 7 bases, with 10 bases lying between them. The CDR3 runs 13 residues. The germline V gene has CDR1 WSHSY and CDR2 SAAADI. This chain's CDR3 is CASSESGGPEQYF. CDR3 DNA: TGCGCCAGCAGTGAGTCGGGGGGTCCGGAGCAGTACTTC.

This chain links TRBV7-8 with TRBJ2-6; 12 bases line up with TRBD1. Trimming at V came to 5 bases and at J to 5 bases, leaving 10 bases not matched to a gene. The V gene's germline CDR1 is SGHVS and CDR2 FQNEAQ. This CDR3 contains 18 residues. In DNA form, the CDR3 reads TGTGCCAGCAGCAAAGGGGACAGGGGGCGAGTGAGGGCCAACGTCCTGACTTTC. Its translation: CASSKGDRGRVRANVLTF.

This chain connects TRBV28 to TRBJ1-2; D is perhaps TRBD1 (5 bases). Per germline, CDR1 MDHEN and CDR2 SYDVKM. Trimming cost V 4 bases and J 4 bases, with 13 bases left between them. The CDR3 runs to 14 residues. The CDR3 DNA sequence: TGTGCCAGCAGTTCCCTGGGGGGGAGCTATGGCTACACCTTC. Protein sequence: CASSSLGGSYGYTF.

As DNA, the CDR3 is TGCGCCAGCAGCCAGGTTTACTCCTTTACGACAGGGACTAATGAAAAACTGTTTTTT. Translation gives CASSQVYSFTTGTNEKLFF. The genes are TRBV4-1 and TRBJ1-4; TRBD1 matches at 7 bases. The CDR3 has 19 amino acids. The trim removed 3 bases at V and 2 bases at J, leaving 15 bases unmatched. From germline, CDR1 is MGHRA and CDR2 YSYEKL.

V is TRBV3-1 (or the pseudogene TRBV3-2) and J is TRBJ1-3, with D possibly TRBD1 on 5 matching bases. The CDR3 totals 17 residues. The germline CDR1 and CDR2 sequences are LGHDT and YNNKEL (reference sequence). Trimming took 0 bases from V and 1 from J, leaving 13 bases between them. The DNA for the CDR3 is TGTGCCAGCAGCCAAGAAGGTGGGGCCGGGTCTGGAAACACCATATATTTT. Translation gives CASSQEGGAGSGNTIYF.

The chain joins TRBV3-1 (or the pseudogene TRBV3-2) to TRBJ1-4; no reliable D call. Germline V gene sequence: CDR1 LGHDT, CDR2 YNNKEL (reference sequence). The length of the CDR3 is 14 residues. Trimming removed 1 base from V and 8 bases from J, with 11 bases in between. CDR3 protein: CASSQVSGSEKLFF. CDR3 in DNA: TGTGCCAGCAGCCAAGTATCCGGTTCCGAAAAACTGTTTTTT.

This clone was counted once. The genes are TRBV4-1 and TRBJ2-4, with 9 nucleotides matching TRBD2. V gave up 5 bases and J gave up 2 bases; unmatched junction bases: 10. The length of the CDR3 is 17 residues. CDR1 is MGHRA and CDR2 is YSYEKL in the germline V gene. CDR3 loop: CASSSPLTSGPKNIQYF. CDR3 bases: TGCGCCAGCAGCAGCCCGTTGACTAGCGGACCCAAAAACATTCAGTACTTC.

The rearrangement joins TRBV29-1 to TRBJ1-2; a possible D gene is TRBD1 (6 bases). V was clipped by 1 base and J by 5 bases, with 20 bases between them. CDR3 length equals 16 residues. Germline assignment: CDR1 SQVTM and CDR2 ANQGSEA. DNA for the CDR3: TGCAGCGTTGAAGCCCGCTGGGGGGGGCTGAAGTATGGCTACACCTTC. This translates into CSVEARWGGLKYGYTF.

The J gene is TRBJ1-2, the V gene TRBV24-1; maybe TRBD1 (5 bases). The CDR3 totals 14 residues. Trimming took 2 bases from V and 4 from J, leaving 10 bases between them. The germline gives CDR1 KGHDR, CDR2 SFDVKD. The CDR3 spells CATSDSGISYGYTF. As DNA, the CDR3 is TGTGCCACCAGTGATTCAGGGATTAGCTATGGCTACACCTTC.